Listed here are 32 T cell receptor beta chains from one sample, sequenced in a study of cytomegalovirus exposure and HLA in healthy donors. Vbeta (60) and Jbeta (13) primers were used in the PCR. Sequenced by immunoSEQ multiplex PCR; TCRdb stores in-frame clones only, minus some. Among over 100,000 clones listed, around 76% were seen once. Material for sequencing was PBMCs. These receptors were collected from a woman in her 40s in good health and CMV-seropositive.

The chain links TRBV6-1 to TRBJ1-1; 7 nucleotides match TRBD1. The CDR3 is 14 residues long. V was clipped by 3 bases and J by 4 bases; unmatched bases: 5. Germline V gene sequence: CDR1 MNHNS, CDR2 SASEGT. Here the CDR3 reads CASSDSSGGTEAFF. CDR3 coding DNA: TGTGCCAGCAGTGATAGCTCAGGGGGCACTGAAGCTTTCTTT.

The chain combines TRBV2 with TRBJ2-7, with D perhaps matching TRBD1 (6 bases). The CDR3 spans 14 residues. Germline V gives CDR1 SNHLY, CDR2 FYNNEI. Trimming removed 8 bases from V and 6 bases from J, with 20 bases in between. The CDR3 DNA is TGTGCCAGCGCAGGGGAAACAGAGGCCTCCGAGCAGTACTTC. It yields the protein CASAGETEASEQYF. Filled out from reference TRBV2 and TRBJ2-7, the complete variable domain reads EPEVTQTPSHQVTQMGQEVILRCVPISNHLYFYWYRQILGQKVEFLVSFYNNEISEKSEIFDDQFSVERPDGSNFTLKIRSTKLEDSAMYFCASAGETEASEQYFGPGTRLTVT.

The CDR3 DNA reads TGTGCCAGCAGTGATTATACCCGGGGAGGCACTGAAGCTTTCTTT. Translation gives CASSDYTRGGTEAFF. The chain carries TRBV6-1 and TRBJ1-1; D is uncertain. The CDR3 extends over 15 amino acids. Germline V CDR1 and CDR2: MNHNS, SASEGT. V was shortened by 3 bases and J by 4 bases, with 15 bases between the two germline ends.

The V gene is TRBV18, the J gene TRBJ2-5; 9 bases line up with TRBD2. Losses at the gene ends were 3 bases for V and 4 bases for J; bases not matched to a gene: 6. The CDR3 has 15 amino acids. Germline-derived CDR1 and CDR2 are KGHSH and LQKENI. This CDR3 is CASSPSSGGRETQYF. The DNA for the CDR3 is TGTGCCAGCTCACCCTCCAGCGGGGGGCGAGAGACCCAGTACTTC. The complete variable domain, with remaining parts taken from reference TRBV18 and TRBJ2-5, reads NAGVMQNPRHLVRRRGQEARLRCSPMKGHSHVYWYRQLPEEGLKFMVYLQKENIIDESGMPKERFSAEFPKEGPSILRIQQVVRGDSAAYFCASSPSSGGRETQYFGPGTRLLVL.

This clone was observed a handful of times. The chain combines TRBV5-1 with TRBJ2-7; 7 positions match TRBD2. V dropped 1 base and J dropped 5; count of bases not matched to a gene: 9. The length of the CDR3 is 15 residues. Germline assignment: CDR1 SGHRS and CDR2 YFSETQ. The CDR3 nucleotides read TGCGCCAGCAGCTTGAGCAGACTAGCCACCCACGAGCAGTACTTC. This gives the protein CASSLSRLATHEQYF.

This rearrangement joins TRBV28 to TRBJ1-4; D possibly corresponds to TRBD1 (5 bases). V dropped 2 bases and J dropped 3 bases, with 10 bases sitting between them. The CDR3 is 15 amino acids. Germline values: CDR1 MDHEN, CDR2 SYDVKM. In nucleotides, the CDR3 is TGTGCCAGCAGTTTACTGGGGGGGTCTAATGAAAAACTGTTTTTT. It encodes CASSLLGGSNEKLFF.

This clone was detected once. This rearrangement joins TRBV2 to TRBJ2-3, with a weak D call TRBD2 (5 bases). CDR1 and CDR2 from the germline V gene are SNHLY and FYNNEI. Trimming removed 4 bases from V and 0 bases from J, with 11 bases in between. The CDR3 has 15 residues. The CDR3: CASSADFSSTDTQYF. The CDR3 DNA reads as TGTGCCAGCAGTGCGGACTTTTCGAGCACAGATACGCAGTATTTT.

The chain carries TRBV30 and TRBJ1-2; 7 bases match TRBD1. The CDR3 runs to 14 residues. Trimming removed 0 bases from V and 7 bases from J; junction bases left unmatched: 8. The germline gives CDR1 GTSNPN, CDR2 SVGIG (reference sequence). Written as DNA, the CDR3 is TGTGCCTGGAGTGTTGGGACAGCCAACATTGGCTACACCTTC. Translated: CAWSVGTANIGYTF.

The chain has TRBV5-4 and TRBJ1-2, with D unresolved. With 4 bases removed from V and 4 bases from J, the gap between germline ends came to 14 bases. Germline V gene lookup returns CDR1 SGHNT and CDR2 YYREEE (reference sequence). The CDR3 sequence is 14 residues long. CDR3 DNA: TGTGCCAGCAGCGTTAGCGGGGTGCTCTATGGCTACACCTTC. Amino acids: CASSVSGVLYGYTF.

The chain links TRBV6-5 to TRBJ2-7; 9 nucleotides agree with TRBD1. CDR1 MNHEY and CDR2 SVGAGI come from the germline V gene. The length of the CDR3 is 15 residues. Trimming at V came to 6 bases and at J to 3 bases, leaving 9 bases not matched to a gene. The chain's CDR3 is CASRIGQGLSYEQYF. CDR3 in DNA: TGTGCCAGCAGAATAGGACAGGGGTTGAGCTACGAGCAGTACTTC.

The V call is TRBV27, the J call TRBJ1-2; D not resolved. Trimming pared 3 bases from V and 6 bases from J, leaving 11 bases between. CDR3 length: 13 residues. Germline V gives CDR1 MNHEY, CDR2 SMNVEV (reference sequence). This CDR3 reads CASSLREGHGYTF. DNA of the CDR3: TGTGCCAGCAGTTTGAGGGAAGGGCATGGCTACACCTTC.

The chain has TRBV5-1 and TRBJ1-5; tentative D call: TRBD1 (5 bases). Germline lookup yields CDR1 SGHRS and CDR2 YFSETQ. V was trimmed by 10 bases and J by 3 bases, leaving 14 bases between them. The CDR3 extends over 13 amino acids. The CDR3 coding sequence is TGCGCCCAGGGCCGCCGTCCCAATCAGCCCCAGCATTTT. Its protein is CAQGRRPNQPQHF.

This clone was found many times. This chain uses TRBV2 with TRBJ2-2; TRBD1 matches at 8 bases. The V gene's germline CDR1 is SNHLY and CDR2 FYNNEI. V was pared by 6 bases and J by 7 bases, with 7 bases of the junction left unmatched. This CDR3 spans 14 amino acids. The CDR3 protein is CASRAGTGNGELFF. CDR3 bases: TGTGCCAGCAGGGCCGGGACAGGTAACGGGGAGCTGTTTTTT.

This clone was counted once. The chain links TRBV30 to TRBJ2-2; 7 bases are shared with TRBD1. This CDR3 has 14 residues. Germline loops: CDR1 GTSNPN, CDR2 SVGIG (reference sequence). V was clipped by 8 bases and J by 6 bases; unmatched bases: 12. In DNA form, the CDR3 reads TGTGCCGGGTCCGCGACAGGGTATGCCGGGGAGCTGTTTTTT. Translating it yields CAGSATGYAGELFF.

V is TRBV10-3 and J is TRBJ1-2; D is ambiguous. Germline V gene lookup returns CDR1 ENHRY and CDR2 SYGVKD. CDR3 length: 13 residues. V was trimmed by 3 bases and J by 3 bases, leaving 8 bases between them. The CDR3 bases are TGTGCCATCAGTGAAGAGGCACACTATGGCTACACCTTC. Its translation: CAISEEAHYGYTF.

The V gene is TRBV7-8, the J gene TRBJ2-1; D is possibly TRBD2 (7 bases). The germline V and J ends were trimmed by 1 base and 4 bases, with 17 bases remaining between them. CDR1 is SGHVS and CDR2 is FQNEAQ in the germline V gene. This CDR3 contains 17 residues. CDR3 nucleotides: TGTGCCAGCAGCTTAGTAAAAGGACTAGGGGGTTACAATGAGCAGTTCTTC. It codes for CASSLVKGLGGYNEQFF.

The chain links TRBV19 to TRBJ2-1, with 7 bases fitting TRBD2. V gave up 6 bases and J gave up 0 bases; unmatched junction bases: 5. Per germline, CDR1 LNHDA and CDR2 SQIVND (reference sequence). The CDR3 is made up of 15 amino acids. Here the CDR3 DNA reads TGTGCCAGTAGCGGGGGGATTACCTCCTACAATGAGCAGTTCTTC. Translation gives CASSGGITSYNEQFF.

This clone occurred once. The chain employs TRBV25-1 and TRBJ1-1; tentative D call: TRBD1 (5 bases). Germline V lookup: CDR1 MGHDK, CDR2 SYGVNS. V dropped 6 bases and J dropped 8 bases, with 16 bases sitting between them. This CDR3 comprises 13 residues. This CDR3 reads CASRGSGYPEAFF. CDR3 nucleotide sequence: TGTGCCAGCAGGGGTTCAGGGTATCCAGAAGCTTTCTTT.

Turning to this clone: Other DNA sequences in the same sample also yield this CDR3. The genes are TRBV5-1 and TRBJ1-6; D is undetermined. The V end was cut by 0 bases, the J end by 0 bases, with 4 bases between. CDR3 length: 15 residues. Per the germline V gene, CDR1 is SGHRS and CDR2 is YFSETQ. CDR3 loop: CASSLASSYNSPLHF. The CDR3 nucleotides are TGCGCCAGCAGCTTGGCGAGCTCCTATAATTCACCCCTCCACTTT.

V and J are TRBV19 and TRBJ2-1; 8 bases match TRBD1. With V trimmed by 3 bases and J by 1 base, 2 bases remained unmatched. The germline V gene encodes CDR1 LNHDA and CDR2 SQIVND (reference sequence). The CDR3 length is 15 residues. CDR3 residues: CASSIQGASYNEQFF. In nucleotides, the CDR3 is TGTGCCAGTAGTATTCAGGGGGCTTCCTACAATGAGCAGTTCTTC.

V is TRBV7-2 and J is TRBJ1-5, with a tentative D call TRBD1 (6 bases). The CDR3 spans 13 residues. V dropped 3 bases and J dropped 5 bases, with 8 bases sitting between them. Germline V gene lookup returns CDR1 SGHTA and CDR2 FQGNSA. The CDR3, as DNA: TGTGCCAGCAGCTTGGGGGCAGATCAGCCCCAGCATTTT. Translating gives CASSLGADQPQHF.

The rearrangement links TRBV30 to TRBJ1-2, with D possibly being TRBD1 (6 bases). Trimming removed 5 bases from V and 2 bases from J, with 15 bases in between. The CDR3 has 14 amino acids. Germline V gene data show CDR1 as GTSNPN and CDR2 as SVGIG (reference sequence). The CDR3 DNA is TGTGCCTGGGCCTCCGGGACACAGAACTATGGCTACACCTTC. Protein: CAWASGTQNYGYTF.

The genes are TRBV20-1 and TRBJ1-1; D uncertain. CDR3 size: 11 residues. CDR1 is DFQATT and CDR2 is SNEGSKA in the germline V gene (reference sequence). V lost 4 bases, J lost 4 bases, and 7 bases lay in between. The CDR3, as DNA: TGCAGTGCTACCCCTACCACTGAAGCTTTCTTT. This encodes CSATPTTEAFF.

This clone has a handful of counts. The DNA for the CDR3 is TGTGCCAGCAGGAAGGACAGCTCTGGAAACACCATATATTTT. Residues: CASRKDSSGNTIYF. The chain combines TRBV2 with TRBJ1-3; D may be TRBD1 (6 bases). Trimming removed 6 bases at V and 0 bases at J, with 9 bases between. The CDR3 loop spans 14 amino acids. Germline values: CDR1 SNHLY, CDR2 FYNNEI.

The chain couples TRBV20-1 to TRBJ2-2; D gene ambiguous. The germline V and J ends were trimmed by 7 bases and 6 bases, with 9 bases remaining between them. Germline V gene lookup returns CDR1 DFQATT and CDR2 SNEGSKA (reference sequence). The CDR3 has 11 residues. CDR3 in amino acids: CSVRGAGELFF. The DNA for the CDR3 is TGCAGTGTACGTGGAGCCGGGGAGCTGTTTTTT.

The chain carries TRBV4-1 and TRBJ1-2; a weak D match, TRBD1 (5 bases). The CDR3 runs to 14 residues. Deletions cut 2 bases from V and 4 bases from J, with 11 bases between. Germline V lookup: CDR1 MGHRA, CDR2 YSYEKL. The CDR3 sequence: CASSQLDSLYGYTF. CDR3 nucleotide sequence: TGCGCCAGCAGCCAACTCGACAGCCTCTATGGCTACACCTTC.

The chain has TRBV4-2 and TRBJ2-3, with 11 bases identical to TRBD2. The CDR3 has 18 amino acids. The germline gives CDR1 LGHNA, CDR2 YNFKEQ. V shed 0 bases and J 4 bases; nucleotides not matched to a gene: 9. CDR3 coding DNA: TGTGCCAGCAGCCAAGAATTACTAGCGGGGGTGGTTTCAGATACGCAGTATTTT. Translated: CASSQELLAGVVSDTQYF.

The chain joins TRBV7-2 to TRBJ2-3; 8 nucleotides match TRBD1. The CDR3 runs 15 residues. The germline gives CDR1 SGHTA, CDR2 FQGNSA. The J segment lost 4 bases and the V segment lost 0 bases, leaving 3 bases of the junction unmatched. The CDR3 loop is CASSLAGQGPDTQYF. In nucleotides, the CDR3 is TGTGCCAGCAGCTTAGCCGGACAGGGTCCAGATACGCAGTATTTT.

CDR3 amino acids: CASSPGGGYGYTF. The CDR3 region has the DNA TGTGCCAGCAGCCCCGGGGGGGGGTATGGCTACACCTTC. The chain carries TRBV7-8 and TRBJ1-2, with a tentative D call TRBD1 (5 bases). The ends were cut back, 5 bases at V and 5 bases at J, with 12 bases in the middle. There are 13 residues in the CDR3. Per the germline V gene, CDR1 is SGHVS and CDR2 is FQNEAQ.

CDR3 protein: CAWRLGETQYF. The DNA of the CDR3 is TGTGCCTGGAGACTTGGAGAGACCCAGTACTTC. The rearrangement links TRBV30 to TRBJ2-5; D not certain. The CDR3 has 11 amino acids. Germline V gives CDR1 GTSNPN, CDR2 SVGIG (reference sequence). Trimming took off 3 bases at V and 4 bases at J, with 6 bases between the two ends.

V is TRBV5-6 and J is TRBJ1-3, with D uncertain. This CDR3 region has 17 residues. Germline V lookup: CDR1 SGHDT, CDR2 YYEEEE. Deletions cut 0 bases from V and 0 bases from J, with 13 bases between. DNA for the CDR3: TGTGCCAGCAGCTTGGGAAGTCTCAGATACTCTGGAAACACCATATATTTT. Residues: CASSLGSLRYSGNTIYF.

This chain joins TRBV7-9 and TRBJ1-4; 9 bases line up with TRBD1. Losses at the gene ends were 6 bases for V and 8 bases for J; bases not matched to a gene: 4. This CDR3 region has 13 residues. Germline loops: CDR1 SEHNR, CDR2 FQNEAQ (reference sequence). The CDR3 nucleotides read TGTGCCAGCAGGGACAGGGGAGGCGAAAAACTGTTTTTT. Protein sequence: CASRDRGGEKLFF.